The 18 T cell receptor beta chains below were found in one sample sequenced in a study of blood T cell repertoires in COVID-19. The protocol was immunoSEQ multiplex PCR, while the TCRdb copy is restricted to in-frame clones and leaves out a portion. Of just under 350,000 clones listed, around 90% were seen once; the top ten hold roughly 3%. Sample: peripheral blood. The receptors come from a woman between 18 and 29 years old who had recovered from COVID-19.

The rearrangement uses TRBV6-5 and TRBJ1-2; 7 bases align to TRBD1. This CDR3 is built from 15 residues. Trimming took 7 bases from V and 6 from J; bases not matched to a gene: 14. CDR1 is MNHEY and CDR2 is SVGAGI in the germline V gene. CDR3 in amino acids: CASKQSGTVPDGYTF. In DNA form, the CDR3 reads TGTGCCAGCAAGCAATCCGGGACAGTTCCGGATGGCTACACCTTC.

This CDR3 reads CASSLGRVAAFF. The CDR3 DNA reads TGCGCCAGCAGCTTGGGGAGGGTGGCCGCTTTCTTT. The chain joins TRBV5-1 to TRBJ1-1; D gene unclear. The V and J ends lost 0 bases and 11 bases respectively, with 11 bases between them. This CDR3 contains 12 residues. Germline V lookup: CDR1 SGHRS, CDR2 YFSETQ.

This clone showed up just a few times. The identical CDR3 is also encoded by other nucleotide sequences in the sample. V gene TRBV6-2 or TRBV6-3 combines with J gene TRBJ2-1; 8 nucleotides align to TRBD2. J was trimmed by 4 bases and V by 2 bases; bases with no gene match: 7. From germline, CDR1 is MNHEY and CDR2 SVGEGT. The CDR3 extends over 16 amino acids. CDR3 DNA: TGTGCCAGCAGTTACCTCACTAGCGGACTTTACAATGAGCAGTTCTTC. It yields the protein CASSYLTSGLYNEQFF.

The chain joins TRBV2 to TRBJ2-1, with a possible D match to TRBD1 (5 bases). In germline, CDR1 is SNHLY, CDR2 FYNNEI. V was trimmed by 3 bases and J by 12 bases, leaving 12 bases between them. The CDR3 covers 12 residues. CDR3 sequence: CASSDQGLGQFF. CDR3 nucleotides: TGTGCCAGCAGTGATCAGGGTTTGGGGCAGTTCTTC.

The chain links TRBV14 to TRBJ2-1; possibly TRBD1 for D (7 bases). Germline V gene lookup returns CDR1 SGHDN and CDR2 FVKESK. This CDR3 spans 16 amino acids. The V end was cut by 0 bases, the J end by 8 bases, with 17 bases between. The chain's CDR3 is CASSQDRRVRGDEQFF. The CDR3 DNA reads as TGTGCCAGCAGCCAAGATCGGAGGGTCAGGGGGGATGAGCAGTTCTTC.

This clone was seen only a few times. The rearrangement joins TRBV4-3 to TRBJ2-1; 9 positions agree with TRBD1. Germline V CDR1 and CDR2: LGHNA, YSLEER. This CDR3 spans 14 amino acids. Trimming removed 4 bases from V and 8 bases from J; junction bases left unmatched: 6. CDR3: CASSPGTGYDEQFF. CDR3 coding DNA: TGCGCCAGCAGCCCCGGGACAGGGTATGATGAGCAGTTCTTC.

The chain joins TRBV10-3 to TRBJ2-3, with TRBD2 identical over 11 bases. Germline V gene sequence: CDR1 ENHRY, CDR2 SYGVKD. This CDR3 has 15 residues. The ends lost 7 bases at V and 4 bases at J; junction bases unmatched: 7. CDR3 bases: TGTGCCATCACTCAGACTAGCGGGACTGCAGATACGCAGTATTTT. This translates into CAITQTSGTADTQYF.

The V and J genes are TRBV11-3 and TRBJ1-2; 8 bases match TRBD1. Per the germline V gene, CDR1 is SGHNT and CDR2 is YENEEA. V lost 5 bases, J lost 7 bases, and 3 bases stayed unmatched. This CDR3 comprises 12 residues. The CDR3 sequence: CASSRQGSGYTF. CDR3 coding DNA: TGTGCCAGCAGCCGACAGGGGTCTGGCTACACCTTC.

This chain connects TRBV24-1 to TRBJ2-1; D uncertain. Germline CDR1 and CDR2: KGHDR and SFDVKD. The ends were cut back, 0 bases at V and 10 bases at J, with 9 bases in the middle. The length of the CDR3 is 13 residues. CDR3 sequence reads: CATSDLRTGEQFF. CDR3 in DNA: TGTGCCACCAGTGATTTGCGAACCGGGGAGCAGTTCTTC.

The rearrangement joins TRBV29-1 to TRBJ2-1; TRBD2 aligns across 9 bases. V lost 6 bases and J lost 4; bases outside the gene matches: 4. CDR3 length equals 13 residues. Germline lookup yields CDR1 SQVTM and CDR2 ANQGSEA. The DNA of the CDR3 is TGCAGCGTCCTAGCGGGATCATACAATGAGCAGTTCTTC. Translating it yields CSVLAGSYNEQFF.

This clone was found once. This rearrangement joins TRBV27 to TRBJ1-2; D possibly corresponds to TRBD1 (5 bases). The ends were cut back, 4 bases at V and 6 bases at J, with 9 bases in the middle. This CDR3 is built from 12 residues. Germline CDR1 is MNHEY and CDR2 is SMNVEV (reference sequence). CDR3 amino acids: CASSSRGDGYTF. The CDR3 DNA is TGTGCCAGCAGTTCAAGGGGCGATGGCTACACCTTC.

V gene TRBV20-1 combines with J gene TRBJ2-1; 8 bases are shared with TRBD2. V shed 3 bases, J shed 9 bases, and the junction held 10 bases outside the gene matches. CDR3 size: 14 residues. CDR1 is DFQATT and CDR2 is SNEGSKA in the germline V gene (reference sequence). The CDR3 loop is CSASGTRAPGEQFF. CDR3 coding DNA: TGCAGTGCTAGTGGGACTAGGGCCCCGGGTGAGCAGTTCTTC.

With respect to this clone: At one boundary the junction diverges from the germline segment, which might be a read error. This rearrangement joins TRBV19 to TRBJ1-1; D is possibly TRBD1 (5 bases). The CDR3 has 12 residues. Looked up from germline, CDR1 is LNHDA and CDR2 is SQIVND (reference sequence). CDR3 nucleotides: TGTGCCAGTAACCCAGGGTCGGGCGCGACCGGCTTT. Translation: CASNPGSGATGF.

The CDR3 sequence: CASTLTGGYGYTF. The CDR3 bases are TGTGCCAGTACTCTGACAGGGGGCTATGGCTACACCTTC. V is TRBV19 and J is TRBJ1-2; 9 positions agree with TRBD1. V shed 7 bases, J shed 4 bases, and the junction held 4 bases outside the gene matches. The CDR3 sequence is 13 residues long. From germline, CDR1 is LNHDA and CDR2 SQIVND (reference sequence).

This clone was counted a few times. CDR3 loop: CASSPLTVGGSNQPQHF. The CDR3 DNA reads TGTGCCAGTAGTCCCCTCACCGTGGGGGGTAGCAATCAGCCCCAGCATTTT. The gene calls are TRBV19 and TRBJ1-5; TRBD1 might be the D (5 bases). Germline CDR1 LNHDA, CDR2 SQIVND (reference sequence). This CDR3 is built from 17 residues. V was pared by 5 bases and J by 0 bases, with 17 bases between.

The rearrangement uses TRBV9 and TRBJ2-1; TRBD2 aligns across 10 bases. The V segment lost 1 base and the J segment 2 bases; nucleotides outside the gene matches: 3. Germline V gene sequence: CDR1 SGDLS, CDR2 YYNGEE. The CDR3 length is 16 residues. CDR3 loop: CASSVIAGGAYNEQFF. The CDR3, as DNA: TGTGCCAGCAGCGTAATAGCGGGAGGTGCCTACAATGAGCAGTTCTTC.

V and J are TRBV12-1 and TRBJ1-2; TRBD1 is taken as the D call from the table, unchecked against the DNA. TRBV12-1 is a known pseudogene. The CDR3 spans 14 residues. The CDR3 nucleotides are TGTGCCAGCAGCCTTAGGGGGCCAGGCTATGGCTACACCTTC. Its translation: CASSLRGPGYGYTF.

The chain's CDR3 is CATSDSSVLSSYNEQFF. CDR3 coding DNA: TGTGCCACCAGTGATTCCAGCGTCCTAAGCTCCTACAATGAGCAGTTCTTC. The rearrangement uses TRBV24-1 and TRBJ2-1; D is ambiguous. Trimming took 2 bases from V and 0 from J, leaving 13 bases between them. In germline, CDR1 is KGHDR, CDR2 SFDVKD. The CDR3 is made up of 17 amino acids.